This TCR beta chain is from a study of shared clonotypes between healthy human individuals. Study overall: The study enrolled two women and three men aged 18 to 49.

An assay was performed, and its level was deep. Every immunoSEQ plate was one replicate of a subset's evenly spread DNA. Clones were read by immunoSEQ multiplex PCR, and TCRdb kept only the in-frame ones, dropping some. Of some 500,000 clones listed, 65% to 80% are singletons. Study-wide findings and caveats: With few donors, the genetic and exposure-history diversity represented was limited.

Details on this clone: The antigen is not known.

The ends were cut back, 5 bases at V and 6 bases at J, with 13 bases in the middle. The CDR3 is 13 residues long. Germline assignment: CDR1 MGHDK and CDR2 SYGVNS. The sequencing sample was made of PBMCs. This TCR came from a woman in her thirties or forties in good health. Some clones in this sample may be carry-over from other donors' samples. The rearrangement joins TRBV25-1 to TRBJ1-1; D uncertain. CDR3 loop: CASSRAGSAEAFF. The CDR3, as DNA: TGTGCCAGCAGTAGGGCGGGGAGCGCTGAAGCTTTCTTT.